These 15 T cell receptor beta chains were sequenced from one sample in a study of cytotoxic CD8 clonotypes in ibrutinib-treated CLL. The data were produced by immunoSEQ multiplex PCR, yet TCRdb's version contains in-frame clones alone and is incomplete. The data hold 300,000 to 350,000 clones, with around four fifths observed a single time. Sequencing was performed on PBMCs, taken before ibrutinib treatment. These TCRs come from a human donor with chronic lymphocytic leukemia.

This clone showed up just once. V and J are TRBV19 and TRBJ2-7, with D perhaps matching TRBD1 or TRBD2 (5 bases each). CDR3 length equals 14 residues. V gave up 6 bases and J gave up 0 bases, with 12 bases separating them. Germline CDR1 and CDR2: LNHDA and SQIVND (reference sequence). The CDR3 coding sequence is TGTGCCAGTAGGGACCGGGACCTCTCCTACGAGCAGTACTTC. Translating it yields CASRDRDLSYEQYF.

This CDR3 is CASSDFRGENTEAFF. The CDR3 coding sequence is TGCGCCAGCAGTGATTTCAGGGGAGAGAACACTGAAGCTTTCTTT. The chain links TRBV5-1 to TRBJ1-1; perhaps TRBD1 as D (6 bases). The V gene lost 5 bases and the J gene lost 1 base, with 15 bases spanning the gap. This CDR3 is built from 15 residues. CDR1 SGHRS and CDR2 YFSETQ come from the germline V gene.

The rearrangement links TRBV19 to TRBJ2-3; 8 bases are shared with TRBD2. The CDR3 runs 14 residues. The germline V gene has CDR1 LNHDA and CDR2 SQIVND (reference sequence). The trim removed 6 bases at V and 5 bases at J, leaving 7 bases unmatched. The CDR3 DNA reads as TGTGCCAGTAGCACGGGAGGGCCCATAGATACGCAGTATTTT. It is translated as CASSTGGPIDTQYF.

This chain links TRBV2 with TRBJ2-7, with TRBD2 as a possible D gene (6 bases). This CDR3 comprises 14 residues. Germline assignment: CDR1 SNHLY and CDR2 FYNNEI. Trimming took 2 bases from V and 2 from J, leaving 10 bases between them. CDR3 in amino acids: CASSEWRDTYEQYF. The CDR3 coding sequence is TGTGCCAGCAGTGAATGGCGGGATACCTACGAGCAGTACTTC.

This chain uses TRBV7-3 with TRBJ1-1; TRBD1 agrees at 7 bases. Per germline, CDR1 SGHTA and CDR2 FQGTGA. The CDR3 consists of 18 residues. Trimming at V came to 1 base and at J to 0 bases, leaving 11 bases not matched to a gene. This CDR3 reads CASSLMPPGQIMNTEAFF. In DNA form, the CDR3 reads TGTGCCAGCAGCTTAATGCCTCCGGGACAGATCATGAACACTGAAGCTTTCTTT.

The V and J genes are TRBV6-5 and TRBJ1-2; D is possibly TRBD1 (6 bases). The V gene's germline CDR1 is MNHEY and CDR2 SVGAGI. CDR3 size: 15 residues. V shed 4 bases and J shed 4 bases, with 16 bases lying between them. CDR3 sequence reads: CASSSPGQTFYGYTF. CDR3 DNA: TGTGCCAGCAGTTCCCCGGGACAAACCTTCTATGGCTACACCTTC.

The chain carries TRBV9 and TRBJ2-7, with 7 nucleotides matching TRBD1. The CDR3 extends over 14 amino acids. The V gene end was trimmed by 4 bases and the J gene end by 0 bases; junction bases not matched to a gene: 4. Germline V CDR1 and CDR2: SGDLS, YYNGEE. DNA of the CDR3: TGTGCCAGCAGCCCCGGGACAGCCTCCTACGAGCAGTACTTC. Amino acids: CASSPGTASYEQYF. Drawing the rest from reference TRBV9 and TRBJ2-7, the complete variable domain is DSGVTQTPKHLITATGQRVTLRCSPRSGDLSVYWYQQSLDQGLQFLIQYYNGEERAKGNILERFSAQQFPDLHSELNLSSLELGDSALYFCASSPGTASYEQYFGPGTRLTVT.

This clone was seen only once. The chain combines TRBV27 with TRBJ1-5; D might be TRBD1 (5 bases). The CDR3 spans 19 residues. The germline V gene has CDR1 MNHEY and CDR2 SMNVEV (reference sequence). Deletions cut 1 base from V and 0 bases from J, with 19 bases between. DNA for the CDR3: TGTGCCAGCAGTTTATTAAGGGCCGGAGGGGACCTTAGCAATCAGCCCCAGCATTTT. It encodes CASSLLRAGGDLSNQPQHF.

The rearrangement joins TRBV6-1 to TRBJ2-7; D unclear. Germline loops: CDR1 MNHNS, CDR2 SASEGT. CDR3 length: 14 amino acids. Trimming stripped 4 bases from V and 2 bases from J, with 12 bases between. CDR3 DNA: TGTGCCAGCAGTGCAATCCAGGTCACCTACGAGCAGTACTTC. This codes for CASSAIQVTYEQYF.

This clone was counted only a few times. J is TRBJ1-1 and V is TRBV7-8; D gene uncertain. The CDR3 loop spans 15 amino acids. Germline V gene lookup returns CDR1 SGHVS and CDR2 FQNEAQ. V gave up 5 bases and J gave up 5 bases, with 18 bases separating them. CDR3 sequence (DNA): TGTGCCAGCAGCCCTCGGACCCAAACGGGGACTGAAGCTTTCTTT. It translates to CASSPRTQTGTEAFF.

The V gene is TRBV28, the J gene TRBJ2-1; TRBD2 matches 11 bases. Germline V gene sequence: CDR1 MDHEN, CDR2 SYDVKM. The CDR3 has 15 amino acids. J gave up 9 bases and V 2 bases, and 6 bases lay outside the gene matches. CDR3 bases: TGTGCCAGCAGTTTACCACTAGCGGGAGTTCGTGAGCAGTTCTTC. Translating gives CASSLPLAGVREQFF.

The chain is built from TRBV6-5 and TRBJ1-1; D unresolved. This CDR3 has 13 amino acids. V lost 5 bases to trimming and J lost 1 base, with 8 bases between them. Germline-derived CDR1 and CDR2 are MNHEY and SVGAGI. CDR3 DNA: TGTGCCAGCAGTAGTTCGGCGAACACTGAAGCTTTCTTT. It yields the protein CASSSSANTEAFF.

This clone has just one count. This sequence joins TRBV30 and TRBJ1-4; possibly TRBD1 for D (6 bases). V was pared by 3 bases and J by 5 bases, with 13 bases between. CDR3 length: 14 amino acids. CDR1 and CDR2 from the germline V gene are GTSNPN and SVGIG (reference sequence). CDR3 sequence reads: CAWRGHRANEKLFF. Written as DNA, the CDR3 is TGTGCCTGGAGGGGGCACAGGGCAAATGAAAAACTGTTTTTT.

The rearrangement joins TRBV2 to TRBJ2-5; no firm D call. CDR3 length: 14 residues. V was clipped by 2 bases and J by 0 bases, with 7 bases between them. Per germline, CDR1 SNHLY and CDR2 FYNNEI. The CDR3 reads CASSENGHQETQYF. CDR3 nucleotides: TGTGCCAGCAGTGAAAACGGACACCAAGAGACCCAGTACTTC.

This rearrangement joins TRBV4-3 to TRBJ2-1, with 8 bases matching TRBD2. The CDR3 runs 15 residues. Germline assignment: CDR1 LGHNA and CDR2 YSLEER. Unmatched junction bases numbered 3, after V lost 0 bases and J lost 5 bases. The CDR3 protein is CASSQDLAGNNEQFF. In DNA form, the CDR3 reads TGCGCCAGCAGCCAAGATTTAGCGGGAAACAATGAGCAGTTCTTC.